This T cell receptor (beta chain) was observed in a study of T cells in localized non-small cell lung cancer. Study observations and caveats: Overall survival was longer when the density of T cells in the blood was higher. For the top 100 tumor clones, a median about 57 also appeared in adjacent lung. Uninvolved adjacent lung had higher T cell clonality than tumor and all other tissues.

In regard to this clone: Its cognate antigen is unknown.

Data came from immunoSEQ multiplex PCR; TCRdb stores just in-frame clones and leaves some out. The sample consists of over 2,000 clones, roughly a quarter of them appearing once. The material sequenced was lung tumor tissue, taken before any cancer treatment. The receptor was derived from a woman aged 35-70 years with stage II lung adenocarcinoma.

The CDR3 region has the DNA TGTGCCAGCAGTTACTCTGACTTTTACGAGCAGTACTTC. Amino acids: CASSYSDFYEQYF. The genes are TRBV6-8 and TRBJ2-7; no firm D call. Germline CDR1 MNHGY, CDR2 SAAAGT. The CDR3 is 13 amino acids. Trimming cost V 0 bases and J 4 bases, with 7 bases left between them.